The 24 T cell receptor beta chains listed next were all sequenced from one sample in a study of T cells after somatic rescue of genetic block. Method: immunoSEQ multiplex PCR; TCRdb's copy keeps in-frame clones and lacks some. The sample contains about 68,000 clones, 85% to 95% of which appear only once. Sequencing used peripheral blood mononuclear cells (PBMCs). All receptors come from a man aged 40-55 years.

The gene calls are TRBV27 and TRBJ1-2, with 9 bases matching TRBD1. Losses at the gene ends were 3 bases for V and 7 bases for J; bases not matched to a gene: 3. The CDR3 has 13 residues. Germline V gene sequence: CDR1 MNHEY, CDR2 SMNVEV (reference sequence). CDR3 nucleotide sequence: TGTGCCAGCAGTTTCGGACAGGGGTTTGGCTACACCTTC. This gives the protein CASSFGQGFGYTF.

This chain uses TRBV5-8 with TRBJ1-5, with D unresolved. V was trimmed by 1 base and J by 0 bases, leaving 8 bases between them. The CDR3 loop spans 15 amino acids. Germline loops: CDR1 SGHTS, CDR2 YDEGEE. The CDR3 region is CASSLYRYSNQPQHF. CDR3 nucleotide sequence: TGTGCCAGCAGCTTGTACAGATATAGCAATCAGCCCCAGCATTTT.

The CDR3 sequence: CASSYSLGGGDYGYTF. The CDR3 DNA reads TGTGCCAGCAGTTACTCGCTAGGGGGGGGAGACTATGGCTACACCTTC. The V call is TRBV6-5, the J call TRBJ1-2; maybe TRBD1 (6 bases). CDR1 and CDR2 (germline): MNHEY, SVGAGI. This CDR3 comprises 16 residues. V lost 0 bases and J lost 3, with 14 bases in between.

CDR3: CASSDGTSTGELFF. Here the CDR3 DNA reads TGTGCCAGCAGTGACGGGACTAGCACCGGGGAGCTGTTTTTT. The gene calls are TRBV6-4 and TRBJ2-2; the match to TRBD2 covers 8 bases. J lost 4 bases, V lost 2 bases, and 0 bases had no gene match. Germline V gene sequence: CDR1 MRHNA, CDR2 SNTAGT. The CDR3 runs 14 residues.

The CDR3 here is CASSLYGGAETQYF. DNA for the CDR3: TGCGCCAGCAGCTTGTATGGGGGCGCGGAGACCCAGTACTTC. The V gene is TRBV5-1, the J gene TRBJ2-5, with a tentative D call TRBD1 (6 bases). The CDR3 spans 14 residues. Germline V gene data show CDR1 as SGHRS and CDR2 as YFSETQ. The V and J ends lost 1 base and 5 bases respectively, with 12 bases between them.

The chain links TRBV4-1 to TRBJ1-6; unclear D gene. The length of the CDR3 is 12 residues. Germline CDR1 reads MGHRA; CDR2 reads YSYEKL. V lost 1 base and J 7 bases, leaving 2 bases between the germline ends. The CDR3 region is CASSQGNSPLHF. CDR3 coding DNA: TGCGCCAGCAGCCAAGGGAATTCACCCCTCCACTTT.

The chain couples TRBV28 to TRBJ2-7; 8 bases map to TRBD1. Germline assignment: CDR1 MDHEN and CDR2 SYDVKM. There are 15 residues in the CDR3. V dropped 8 bases and J dropped 2; count of bases not matched to a gene: 11. The CDR3 loop reads CASSDPGQVTYEQYF. The CDR3, as DNA: TGTGCCAGCTCCGACCCGGGACAGGTCACCTACGAGCAGTACTTC.

The V and J genes are TRBV4-1 and TRBJ1-4; no firm D call. V lost 1 base, J lost 5 bases, and 14 bases lay in between. CDR1 and CDR2 from the germline V gene are MGHRA and YSYEKL. The CDR3 length is 16 residues. The CDR3 protein is CASSQVLGKRNEKLFF. The CDR3 region has the DNA TGCGCCAGCAGCCAAGTTCTTGGCAAGCGAAATGAAAAACTGTTTTTT.

This rearrangement joins TRBV7-2 to TRBJ2-4; D not resolved. The V and J ends lost 0 bases and 7 bases respectively, with 7 bases between them. This CDR3 comprises 13 residues. Germline CDR1 reads SGHTA; CDR2 reads FQGNSA. CDR3 sequence: CASSLALSNIQYF. The CDR3 DNA reads as TGTGCCAGCAGCTTAGCGCTATCGAACATTCAGTACTTC.

The V and J genes are TRBV19 and TRBJ1-1; a weak D match, TRBD1 (6 bases). CDR3 size: 11 residues. The ends were cut back, 11 bases at V and 1 base at J, with 8 bases in the middle. Germline V gene lookup returns CDR1 LNHDA and CDR2 SQIVND (reference sequence). The CDR3 sequence is CAATGNTEAFF. CDR3 DNA sequence: TGTGCCGCGACAGGGAACACTGAAGCTTTCTTT.

The chain combines TRBV6-5 with TRBJ2-5; 7 nucleotides agree with TRBD1. V trimming: 4 bases; J trimming: 6 bases; junction bases outside the gene matches: 14. CDR3 length equals 16 residues. From germline, CDR1 is MNHEY and CDR2 SVGAGI. CDR3 protein: CASSFTWKGASQTQYF. The CDR3 DNA reads as TGTGCCAGCAGTTTTACCTGGAAGGGGGCGTCCCAGACCCAGTACTTC.

The chain employs TRBV11-2 and TRBJ2-1, with D perhaps being TRBD1 or TRBD2 (6 bases each). The germline V gene encodes CDR1 SGHAT and CDR2 FQNNGV. The CDR3 contains 15 residues. V shed 7 bases and J shed 9 bases, with 22 bases lying between them. CDR3 region: CASTQGGPLRGEQFF. The CDR3 DNA is TGTGCCAGCACCCAAGGGGGGCCCCTTCGCGGTGAGCAGTTCTTC. Full variable domain (missing parts from reference TRBV11-2 and TRBJ2-1): EAGVAQSPRYKIIEKRQSVAFWCNPISGHATLYWYQQILGQGPKLLIQFQNNGVVDDSQLPKDRFSAERLKGVDSTLKIQPAKLEDSAVYLCASTQGGPLRGEQFFGPGTRLTVL.

The CDR3 DNA follows: TGTGCCAGCAGCTCCCAGGGCCGGCAGAGATACGAGCAGTACTTC. This gives the protein CASSSQGRQRYEQYF. This chain connects TRBV5-4 to TRBJ2-7; possibly TRBD1 for D (5 bases). The V end lost 3 bases, the J end lost 4 bases, and 17 bases lay between the germline ends. Germline V gene lookup returns CDR1 SGHNT and CDR2 YYREEE (reference sequence). This CDR3 has 15 residues. Full variable domain (outside the CDR3, taken from reference TRBV5-4 and TRBJ2-7): ETGVTQSPTHLIKTRGQQVTLRCSSQSGHNTVSWYQQALGQGPQFIFQYYREEENGRGNFPPRFSGLQFPNYSSELNVNALELDDSALYLCASSSQGRQRYEQYFGPGTRLTVT.

In DNA, the CDR3 is TGTGCCAGCAGCCAAGCAGGGGAAACCTACGAGCAGTACTTC. Protein: CASSQAGETYEQYF. J is TRBJ2-7 and V is TRBV7-6, with D maybe TRBD1 (6 bases). Trimming took 5 bases from V and 2 from J, leaving 13 bases between them. Germline V gene lookup returns CDR1 SGHVS and CDR2 FNYEAQ. There are 14 residues in the CDR3.

This chain connects TRBV5-1 to TRBJ1-1, with no clear D. Trimming stripped 0 bases from V and 4 bases from J, with 13 bases between. CDR1 is SGHRS and CDR2 is YFSETQ in the germline V gene. The CDR3 sequence is 15 residues long. The CDR3 DNA follows: TGCGCCAGCAGCTTGGAGGTACAAACAACCACTGAAGCTTTCTTT. Translation: CASSLEVQTTTEAFF. The variable domain in full, completed from reference TRBV5-1 and TRBJ1-1, reads KAGVTQTPRYLIKTRGQQVTLSCSPISGHRSVSWYQQTPGQGLQFLFEYFSETQRNKGNFPGRFSGRQFSNSRSEMNVSTLELGDSALYLCASSLEVQTTTEAFFGQGTRLTVV.

This chain links TRBV2 with TRBJ1-3, with D perhaps matching TRBD1 (6 bases). The V and J ends lost 6 bases and 1 base respectively, with 16 bases between them. The germline V gene has CDR1 SNHLY and CDR2 FYNNEI. The length of the CDR3 is 16 residues. CDR3 sequence: CASSNPPDSSGNTIYF. In nucleotides, the CDR3 is TGTGCCAGCAGCAATCCCCCGGACAGTTCTGGAAACACCATATATTTT.

This clone turned up a few times. The rearrangement joins TRBV19 to TRBJ1-5; D is ambiguous. From germline, CDR1 is LNHDA and CDR2 SQIVND (reference sequence). The CDR3 consists of 15 residues. Trimming took 3 bases from V and 0 from J, leaving 9 bases between them. The CDR3 protein is CASSMDGDSNQPQHF. The CDR3 region has the DNA TGTGCCAGTAGTATGGACGGTGATAGCAATCAGCCCCAGCATTTT.

The chain recombines TRBV11-2 with TRBJ2-2; D is uncertain. The V end lost 6 bases, the J end lost 8 bases, and 10 bases lay between the germline ends. The germline V gene has CDR1 SGHAT and CDR2 FQNNGV. The CDR3 length is 12 residues. The chain's CDR3 is CASSFPVGELFF. The CDR3 DNA is TGTGCCAGCAGTTTCCCCGTTGGGGAGCTGTTTTTT.

This chain links TRBV5-5 with TRBJ2-5, with unresolved D. The ends were cut back, 4 bases at V and 5 bases at J, with 6 bases in the middle. Germline V lookup: CDR1 SGHKS, CDR2 YYEKEE (reference sequence). The CDR3 loop spans 11 amino acids. The chain's CDR3 is CASSPAETQYF. For the CDR3, the DNA is TGTGCCAGCAGCCCAGCGGAGACCCAGTACTTC.

V is TRBV28 and J is TRBJ2-5; 11 nucleotides match TRBD2. Per germline, CDR1 MDHEN and CDR2 SYDVKM. CDR3 length equals 16 residues. The J segment lost 5 bases and the V segment lost 6 bases, leaving 11 bases of the junction unmatched. The CDR3 here is CASSQQLAGVGETQYF. CDR3 coding DNA: TGTGCCAGCAGCCAGCAACTAGCGGGAGTTGGTGAGACCCAGTACTTC.

The chain recombines TRBV7-9 with TRBJ2-1, with D possibly being TRBD1 or TRBD2 (5 bases each). The V gene lost 4 bases and the J gene lost 5 bases, with 9 bases spanning the gap. This CDR3 has 13 residues. CDR1 and CDR2 (germline): SEHNR, FQNEAQ (reference sequence). The DNA for the CDR3 is TGTGCCAGCAGCTCGGGGCGGAACAATGAGCAGTTCTTC. Its protein is CASSSGRNNEQFF.

This chain joins TRBV7-9 and TRBJ2-7, with D possibly TRBD2 on 5 matching bases. The CDR3 totals 15 residues. V gave up 1 base and J gave up 2 bases, with 12 bases separating them. The V gene's germline CDR1 is SEHNR and CDR2 FQNEAQ (reference sequence). CDR3 amino acids: CASSLGWGDPYEQYF. The CDR3 DNA reads as TGTGCCAGCAGCTTAGGGTGGGGAGACCCCTACGAGCAGTACTTC.

The rearrangement uses TRBV15 and TRBJ2-7, with D possibly being TRBD1 or TRBD2 (5 bases each). This CDR3 contains 15 residues. Germline V gene data show CDR1 as LNHNV and CDR2 as YYDKDF (reference sequence). V dropped 1 base and J dropped 1 base, with 11 bases sitting between them. In DNA form, the CDR3 reads TGTGCCACCAGCAGAGCCGGGACCAGATCCTACGAGCAGTACTTC. Protein sequence: CATSRAGTRSYEQYF.

The V and J genes are TRBV2 and TRBJ2-2, with 10 bases that match TRBD2. V dropped 3 bases and J dropped 4; count of bases not matched to a gene: 2. The CDR3 loop spans 15 amino acids. Germline V gene sequence: CDR1 SNHLY, CDR2 FYNNEI. The CDR3 bases are TGTGCCAGCAGTGAGCCTAGCGGGAGCACCGGGGAGCTGTTTTTT. It yields the protein CASSEPSGSTGELFF.